Following are 9 T cell receptor beta chains from one sample sequenced in a study of cytomegalovirus exposure and HLA in healthy donors. Vbeta (60) and Jbeta (13) primers were used in the PCR. Only in-frame clones appear in the TCRdb table, and some are missing; sequencing was by immunoSEQ multiplex PCR. In the table there are about 160,000 clones, roughly 79% of which are singletons. Source material: PBMCs. The origin of the receptors is a woman between 45 and 60 years old in good health and CMV-seronegative.

The genes are TRBV4-3 and TRBJ2-2, with D possibly matching TRBD1 (6 bases). V shed 1 base and J shed 7 bases, with 13 bases lying between them. Germline V gene data show CDR1 as LGHNA and CDR2 as YSLEER. The CDR3 consists of 15 residues. The CDR3 DNA sequence: TGCGCCAGCAGCCAAGTAGTACAGGGTAACGGGGAGCTGTTTTTT. It specifies CASSQVVQGNGELFF.

The table lists this clone with a few counts. Within the sample, other DNA sequences also encode this same CDR3. This chain links TRBV28 with TRBJ2-7; 11 positions match TRBD1. The CDR3 is 15 amino acids. Looked up from germline, CDR1 is MDHEN and CDR2 is SYDVKM. Germline trimming cut 2 bases from V and 4 bases from J; bases unmatched to any gene: 4. The CDR3 nucleotides are TGTGCCAGCAGTTTACCCGGGACAGGGGGGTACGAGCAGTACTTC. Translated, it gives CASSLPGTGGYEQYF.

This chain uses TRBV4-2 with TRBJ1-2; 7 bases match TRBD1. V lost 4 bases to trimming and J lost 4 bases; unmatched junction nucleotides: 9. CDR3 length: 15 residues. Germline V lookup: CDR1 LGHNA, CDR2 YNFKEQ. CDR3 bases: TGTGCCAGCAGCCCAACCACAGGGGTGGGCTATGGCTACACCTTC. Protein: CASSPTTGVGYGYTF.

The gene calls are TRBV19 and TRBJ1-4; TRBD1 might be the D (6 bases). Germline CDR1 LNHDA, CDR2 SQIVND (reference sequence). The CDR3 is 14 amino acids. V lost 1 base, J lost 10 bases, and 13 bases lay in between. CDR3: CASSIGRGSAKLFF. The CDR3 coding sequence is TGTGCCAGTAGTATAGGCAGGGGATCGGCAAAACTGTTTTTT.

The V call is TRBV10-1, the J call TRBJ2-7; TRBD1 matches at 7 bases. The CDR3 is 15 residues long. Germline-derived CDR1 and CDR2 are WNHNN and SYGVQD (reference sequence). V shed 5 bases, J shed 4 bases, and the junction held 11 bases outside the gene matches. For the CDR3, the DNA is TGCGCCAGCAGTATGCCTACAGGGGACCCTTACGAGCAGTACTTC. This encodes CASSMPTGDPYEQYF.

This chain's CDR3 is CASSPGHTTYEQYF. The CDR3 bases are TGTGCCAGCAGTCCTGGGCACACAACCTACGAGCAGTACTTC. The V call is TRBV5-8, the J call TRBJ2-7; D not certain. V was shortened by 5 bases and J by 2 bases, with 14 bases between the two germline ends. CDR1 is SGHTS and CDR2 is YDEGEE in the germline V gene. The CDR3 runs to 14 residues.

Worth noting for this clone: The sample contains more than one DNA sequence encoding this CDR3. The chain combines TRBV18 with TRBJ1-2; TRBD1 is a possible D gene (6 bases). Germline V lookup: CDR1 KGHSH, CDR2 LQKENI. The CDR3 runs to 13 residues. The V end lost 3 bases, the J end lost 2 bases, and 7 bases lay between the germline ends. The CDR3 DNA reads TGTGCCAGCTCACCCGACAGGAACTATGGCTACACCTTC. Encoded protein: CASSPDRNYGYTF.

The J gene is TRBJ2-5, the V gene TRBV27, with 10 bases identical to TRBD2. This CDR3 is built from 17 residues. Germline CDR1 and CDR2: MNHEY and SMNVEV (reference sequence). The V segment lost 6 bases and the J segment 2 bases; nucleotides outside the gene matches: 12. As DNA, the CDR3 is TGTGCCAGCAGCCCTATAGGACTAGCGGAAACACAAGAGACCCAGTACTTC. This translates into CASSPIGLAETQETQYF.

There are a few counts of this clone. The chain has TRBV14 and TRBJ2-1; 8 positions agree with TRBD2. This CDR3 spans 17 amino acids. The V and J ends lost 5 bases and 3 bases, in that order; junction bases with no gene match: 12. Per germline, CDR1 SGHDN and CDR2 FVKESK. CDR3: CASSGAGWSGSYNEQFF. CDR3 in DNA: TGTGCCAGCAGCGGGGCGGGATGGAGCGGGAGCTACAATGAGCAGTTCTTC.